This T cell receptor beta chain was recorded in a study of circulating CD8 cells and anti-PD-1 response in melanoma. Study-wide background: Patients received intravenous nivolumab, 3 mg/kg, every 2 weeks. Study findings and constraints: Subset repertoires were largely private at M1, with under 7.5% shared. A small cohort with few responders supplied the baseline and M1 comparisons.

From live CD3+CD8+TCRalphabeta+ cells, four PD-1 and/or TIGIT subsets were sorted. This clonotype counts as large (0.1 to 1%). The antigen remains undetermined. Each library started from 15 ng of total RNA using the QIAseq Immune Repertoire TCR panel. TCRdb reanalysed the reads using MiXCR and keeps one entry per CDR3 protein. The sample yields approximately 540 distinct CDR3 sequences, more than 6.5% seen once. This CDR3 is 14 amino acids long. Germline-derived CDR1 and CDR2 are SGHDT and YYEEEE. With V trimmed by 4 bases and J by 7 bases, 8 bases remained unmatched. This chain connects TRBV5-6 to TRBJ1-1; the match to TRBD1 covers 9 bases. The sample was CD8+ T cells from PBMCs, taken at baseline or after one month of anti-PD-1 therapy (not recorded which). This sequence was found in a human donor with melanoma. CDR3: CASSRGTGTSEAFF. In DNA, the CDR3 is TGTGCCAGCAGCAGAGGGACAGGGACCAGTGAAGCTTTCTTT. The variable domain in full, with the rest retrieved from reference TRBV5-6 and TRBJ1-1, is DAGVTQSPTHLIKTRGQQVTLRCSPKSGHDTVSWYQQALGQGPQFIFQYYEEEERQRGNFPDRFSGHQFPNYSSELNVNALLLGDSALYLCASSRGTGTSEAFFGQGTRLTVV.